This TCR beta chain appears in the sequencing data of a study of T cell changes during pregnancy in multiple sclerosis. TCRdb's copy holds only in-frame clones and misses some; the assay was immunoSEQ multiplex PCR. Of about 44,000 clones detected, more than 70% appear once; the ten largest clones hold 5.9%. This receptor was taken from a female donor in good health, enrolled as a control in a pregnancy study. This sample comprised CD8+ T cells from peripheral blood mononuclear cells, obtained after pregnancy.

CDR3 bases: TGTGCCAGCGGATCAGGGGGAGAGACCCAGTACTTC. This gives the protein CASGSGGETQYF. The V and J genes are TRBV6-5 and TRBJ2-5; TRBD1 matches 7 bases. Germline V gene data show CDR1 as MNHEY and CDR2 as SVGAGI. The V and J ends lost 8 bases and 4 bases, in that order; junction bases with no gene match: 4. This CDR3 is 12 amino acids long.